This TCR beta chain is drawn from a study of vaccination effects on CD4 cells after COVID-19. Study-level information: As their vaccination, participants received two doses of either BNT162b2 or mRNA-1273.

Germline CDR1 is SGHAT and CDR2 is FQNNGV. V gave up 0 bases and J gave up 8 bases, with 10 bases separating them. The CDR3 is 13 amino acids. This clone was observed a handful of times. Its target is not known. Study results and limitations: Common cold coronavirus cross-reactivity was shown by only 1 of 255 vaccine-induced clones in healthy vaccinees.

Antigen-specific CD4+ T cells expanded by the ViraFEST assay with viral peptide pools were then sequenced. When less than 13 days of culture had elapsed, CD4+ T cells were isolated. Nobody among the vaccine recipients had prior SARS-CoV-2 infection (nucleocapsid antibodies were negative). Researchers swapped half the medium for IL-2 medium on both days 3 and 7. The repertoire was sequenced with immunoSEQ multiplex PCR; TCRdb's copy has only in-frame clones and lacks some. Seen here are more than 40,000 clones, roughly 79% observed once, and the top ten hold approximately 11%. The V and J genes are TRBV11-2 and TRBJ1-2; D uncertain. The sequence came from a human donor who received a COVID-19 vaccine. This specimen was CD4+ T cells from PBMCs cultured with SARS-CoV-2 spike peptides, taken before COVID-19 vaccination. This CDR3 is CASSLDGLGGYTF. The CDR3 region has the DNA TGTGCCAGCAGCTTAGACGGGTTAGGGGGCTACACCTTC.